This T cell receptor (beta chain) was captured by sequencing in a study of blood T cell repertoires in COVID-19. Across the whole study: Sites across the United States, Italy and Spain contributed samples from acute and convalescent COVID-19.

Clinical history as reported by participants underpinned cohort assignment. Profiling relied on immunoSEQ multiplex PCR, and the TCRdb table lists in-frame clones only, not all of them. The sample lists under 200,000 clones, 70% to 90% seen once, with roughly 0.82% in the top ten. This CDR3 contains 16 residues. Trimming at V came to 5 bases and at J to 4 bases, leaving 9 bases not matched to a gene. The germline gives CDR1 LGHNT, CDR2 FRNRAP. Sequencing was carried out using PBMCs or T cells enriched from blood (not recorded which). The sequence was collected from a woman younger than 35 who had recovered from COVID-19. The rearrangement links TRBV12-5 to TRBJ2-3, with 10 bases matching TRBD1. CDR3 amino acids: CASGLNRDRGSDTQYF. CDR3 DNA: TGTGCTAGTGGTCTCAACCGGGACAGGGGATCAGATACGCAGTATTTT.